The 9 T cell receptor beta chains in this list originate from one sample, sequenced in a study of CD8 T cells in Susac syndrome. RNA, at 0.5 to 1 ug, was reverse transcribed with random hexamers. Using its own MiXCR run on the immunoSEQ multiplex PCR reads, TCRdb lists one record per CDR3 protein. The sample contains around 150,000 distinct CDR3 sequences, 90% to 95% of which appear only once. The source material was CD4+ T cells from PBMCs. These receptors were collected from a human donor in good health.

The chain links TRBV2 to TRBJ2-3, with TRBD2 as a possible D gene (6 bases). There are 14 residues in the CDR3. Between the trimmed V and J ends, which lost 6 bases and 0 bases, there was a span of 10 bases. Germline CDR1 reads SNHLY; CDR2 reads FYNNEI. CDR3 sequence: CASREGLSTDTQYF. The CDR3 DNA reads TGTGCCAGCAGGGAGGGGCTTAGCACAGATACGCAGTATTTT.

The chain combines TRBV7-2 with TRBJ2-1, with D perhaps matching TRBD2 (6 bases). The germline V and J ends were trimmed by 3 bases and 10 bases, with 7 bases remaining between them. The CDR3 sequence is 11 residues long. Germline values: CDR1 SGHTA, CDR2 FQGNSA. The DNA of the CDR3 is TGTGCCAGCAGCTTCGCGGGGGAGCAGTTCTTC. Its protein product is CASSFAGEQFF. Drawing the rest from reference TRBV7-2 and TRBJ2-1, the complete variable domain is GAGVSQSPSNKVTEKGKDVELRCDPISGHTALYWYRQSLGQGLEFLIYFQGNSAPDKSGLPSDRFSAERTGGSVSTLTIQRTQQEDSAVYLCASSFAGEQFFGPGTRLTVL.

V usage is TRBV7-2 and J usage is TRBJ2-1; 8 bases match TRBD1. V dropped 4 bases and J dropped 2; count of bases not matched to a gene: 4. CDR3 length: 15 residues. Germline V gives CDR1 SGHTA, CDR2 FQGNSA. In DNA, the CDR3 is TGTGCCAGCAGCTCCGGACAGGGTACCTACAATGAGCAGTTCTTC. Protein: CASSSGQGTYNEQFF. Full variable domain (rest looked up from reference TRBV7-2 and TRBJ2-1): GAGVSQSPSNKVTEKGKDVELRCDPISGHTALYWYRQSLGQGLEFLIYFQGNSAPDKSGLPSDRFSAERTGGSVSTLTIQRTQQEDSAVYLCASSSGQGTYNEQFFGPGTRLTVL.

J is TRBJ2-5 and V is TRBV6-1; possibly TRBD2 for D (5 bases). Germline lookup yields CDR1 MNHNS and CDR2 SASEGT. CDR3 length equals 13 residues. V was pared by 7 bases and J by 2 bases, with 11 bases between. The CDR3: CASKRAAQETQYF. CDR3 bases: TGTGCCAGCAAAAGAGCGGCACAAGAGACCCAGTACTTC.

This chain links TRBV6-7 with TRBJ1-5; 7 bases are a match to TRBD1. TRBV6-7 is placed among ORFs of uncertain function. V was pared by 10 bases and J by 7 bases, with 13 bases of the junction left unmatched. The CDR3 contains 14 residues. The CDR3 DNA reads TGTGCCACGAGGGACAGAACGGATGCGCAGCCCCAGCATTTT. As protein: CATRDRTDAQPQHF.

The chain couples TRBV7-2 to TRBJ2-5; 7 positions agree with TRBD2. This CDR3 contains 16 residues. After removal of 3 bases from V and 1 base from J, the junction contained 8 bases not matched to a gene. Germline V gives CDR1 SGHTA, CDR2 FQGNSA. For the CDR3, the DNA is TGTGCCAGCAGCTTGAGTTCCTCTAGCGGCCAAGAGACCCAGTACTTC. Residues: CASSLSSSSGQETQYF.

The V call is TRBV6-1, the J call TRBJ1-1; weak D call: TRBD1 (5 bases). CDR1 and CDR2 (germline): MNHNS, SASEGT. The CDR3 is 15 residues long. V was pared by 6 bases and J by 1 base, with 15 bases between. The CDR3 nucleotides read TGTGCCAGCAGGCGCCTGTGGGGGGGGAACACTGAAGCTTTCTTT. Its protein product is CASRRLWGGNTEAFF.

This rearrangement joins TRBV20-1 to TRBJ2-1; 8 nucleotides align to TRBD2. Per the germline V gene, CDR1 is DFQATT and CDR2 is SNEGSKA (reference sequence). The junction had 11 bases not matched to a gene; V was cut back by 3 bases and J by 4 bases. This CDR3 has 16 amino acids. CDR3 residues: CSASLTAGEFYNEQFF. CDR3 nucleotide sequence: TGCAGTGCTAGCCTGACAGCGGGGGAATTTTACAATGAGCAGTTCTTC.

The chain joins TRBV20-1 to TRBJ1-3; 7 bases fit TRBD1. Germline CDR1 reads DFQATT; CDR2 reads SNEGSKA (reference sequence). J was trimmed by 3 bases and V by 3 bases; bases with no gene match: 5. This CDR3 spans 14 amino acids. The CDR3 region has the DNA TGCAGTGCTAGCCTCCAGGGGGTTGGAAACACCATATATTTT. This codes for CSASLQGVGNTIYF.